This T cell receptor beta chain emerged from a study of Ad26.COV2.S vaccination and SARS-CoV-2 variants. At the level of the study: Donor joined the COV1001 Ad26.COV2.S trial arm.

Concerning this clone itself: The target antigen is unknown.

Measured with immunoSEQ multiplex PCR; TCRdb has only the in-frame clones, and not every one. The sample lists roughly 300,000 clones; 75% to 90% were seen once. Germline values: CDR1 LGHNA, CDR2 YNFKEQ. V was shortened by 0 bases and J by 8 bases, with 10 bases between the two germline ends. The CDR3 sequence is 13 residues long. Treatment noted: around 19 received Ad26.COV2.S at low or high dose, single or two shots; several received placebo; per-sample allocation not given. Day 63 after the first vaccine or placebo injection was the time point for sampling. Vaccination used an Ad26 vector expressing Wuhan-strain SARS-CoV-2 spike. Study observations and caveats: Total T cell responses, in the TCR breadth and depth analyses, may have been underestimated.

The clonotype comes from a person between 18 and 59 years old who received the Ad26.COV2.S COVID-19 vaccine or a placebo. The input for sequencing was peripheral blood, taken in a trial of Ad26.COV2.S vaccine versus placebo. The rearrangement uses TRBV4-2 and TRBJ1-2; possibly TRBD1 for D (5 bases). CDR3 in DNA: TGTGCCAGCAGCCAAGAAGGGGCGGGAGGCTACACCTTC. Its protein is CASSQEGAGGYTF.